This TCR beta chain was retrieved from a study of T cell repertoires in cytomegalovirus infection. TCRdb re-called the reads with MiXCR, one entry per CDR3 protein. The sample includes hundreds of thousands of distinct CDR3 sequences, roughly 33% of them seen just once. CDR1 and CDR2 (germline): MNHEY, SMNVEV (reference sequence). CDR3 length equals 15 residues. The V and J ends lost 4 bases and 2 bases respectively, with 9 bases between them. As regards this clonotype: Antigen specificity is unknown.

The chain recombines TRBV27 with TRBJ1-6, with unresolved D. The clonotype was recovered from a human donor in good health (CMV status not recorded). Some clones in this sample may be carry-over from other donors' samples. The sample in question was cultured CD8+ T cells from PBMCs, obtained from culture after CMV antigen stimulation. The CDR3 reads CASSSGGPYNSPLHF. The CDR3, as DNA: TGTGCCAGCAGTTCAGGCGGCCCCTATAATTCACCCCTCCACTTT.